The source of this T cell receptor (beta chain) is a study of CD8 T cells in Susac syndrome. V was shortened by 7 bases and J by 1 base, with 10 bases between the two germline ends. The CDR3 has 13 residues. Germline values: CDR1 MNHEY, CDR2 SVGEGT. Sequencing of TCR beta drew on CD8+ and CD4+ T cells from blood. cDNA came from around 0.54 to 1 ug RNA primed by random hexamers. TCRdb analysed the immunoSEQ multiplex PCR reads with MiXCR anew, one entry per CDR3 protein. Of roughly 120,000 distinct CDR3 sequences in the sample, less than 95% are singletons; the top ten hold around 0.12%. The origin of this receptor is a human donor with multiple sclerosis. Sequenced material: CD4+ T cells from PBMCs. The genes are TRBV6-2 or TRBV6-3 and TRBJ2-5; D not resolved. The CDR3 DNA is TGTGCCAGCAACAACCCCCCCCAAGAGACCCAGTACTTC. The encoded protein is CASNNPPQETQYF.